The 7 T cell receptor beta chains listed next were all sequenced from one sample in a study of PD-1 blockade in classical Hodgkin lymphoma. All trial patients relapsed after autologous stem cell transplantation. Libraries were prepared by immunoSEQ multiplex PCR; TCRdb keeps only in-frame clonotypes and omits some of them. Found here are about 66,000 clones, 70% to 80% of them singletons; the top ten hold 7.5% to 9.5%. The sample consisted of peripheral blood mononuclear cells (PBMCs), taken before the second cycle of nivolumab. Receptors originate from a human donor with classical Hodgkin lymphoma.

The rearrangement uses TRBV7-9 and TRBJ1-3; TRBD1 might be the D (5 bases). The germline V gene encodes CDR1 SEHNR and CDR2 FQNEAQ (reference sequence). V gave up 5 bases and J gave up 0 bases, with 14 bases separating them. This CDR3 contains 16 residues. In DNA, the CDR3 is TGTGCCAGCAGCGCCTTCGAGGGGATCTCTGGAAACACCATATATTTT. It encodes CASSAFEGISGNTIYF.

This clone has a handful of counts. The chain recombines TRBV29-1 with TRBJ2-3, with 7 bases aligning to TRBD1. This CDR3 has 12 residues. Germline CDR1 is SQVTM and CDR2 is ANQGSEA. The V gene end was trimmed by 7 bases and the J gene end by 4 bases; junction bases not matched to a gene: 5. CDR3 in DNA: TGCAGCGCGACACAGGGGTCAGATACGCAGTATTTT. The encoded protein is CSATQGSDTQYF.

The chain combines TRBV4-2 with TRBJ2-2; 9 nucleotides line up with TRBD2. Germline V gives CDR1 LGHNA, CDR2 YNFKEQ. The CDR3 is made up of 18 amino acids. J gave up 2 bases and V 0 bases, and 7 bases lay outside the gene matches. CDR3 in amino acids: CASSQDSSGTYNTGELFF. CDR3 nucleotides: TGTGCCAGCAGCCAAGATTCTAGCGGGACATATAACACCGGGGAGCTGTTTTTT.

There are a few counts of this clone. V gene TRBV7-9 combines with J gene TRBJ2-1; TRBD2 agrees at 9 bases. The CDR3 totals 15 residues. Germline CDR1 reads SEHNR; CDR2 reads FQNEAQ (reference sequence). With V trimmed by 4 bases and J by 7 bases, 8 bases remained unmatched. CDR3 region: CASSYGGTSINEQFF. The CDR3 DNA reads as TGTGCCAGCAGCTACGGGGGGACTAGCATAAATGAGCAGTTCTTC.

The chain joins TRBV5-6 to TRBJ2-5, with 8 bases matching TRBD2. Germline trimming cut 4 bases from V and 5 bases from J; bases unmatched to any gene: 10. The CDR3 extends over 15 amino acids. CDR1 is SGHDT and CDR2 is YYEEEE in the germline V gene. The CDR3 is CASSPPRGGRETQYF. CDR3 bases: TGTGCCAGCAGCCCGCCCCGGGGGGGAAGGGAGACCCAGTACTTC.

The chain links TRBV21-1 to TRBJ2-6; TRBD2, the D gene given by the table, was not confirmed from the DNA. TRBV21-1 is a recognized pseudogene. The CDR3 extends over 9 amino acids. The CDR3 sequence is CASSKRPPF. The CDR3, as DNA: TGTGCCAGCAGCAAACGTCCTCCTTTC.

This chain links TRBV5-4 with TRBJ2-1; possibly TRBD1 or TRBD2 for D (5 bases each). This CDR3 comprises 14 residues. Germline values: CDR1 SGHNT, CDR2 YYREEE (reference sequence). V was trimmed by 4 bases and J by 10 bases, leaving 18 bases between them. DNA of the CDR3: TGTGCCAGCAGCCTCTGGGACGGCCTAGGAGAGCAGTTCTTC. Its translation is CASSLWDGLGEQFF.